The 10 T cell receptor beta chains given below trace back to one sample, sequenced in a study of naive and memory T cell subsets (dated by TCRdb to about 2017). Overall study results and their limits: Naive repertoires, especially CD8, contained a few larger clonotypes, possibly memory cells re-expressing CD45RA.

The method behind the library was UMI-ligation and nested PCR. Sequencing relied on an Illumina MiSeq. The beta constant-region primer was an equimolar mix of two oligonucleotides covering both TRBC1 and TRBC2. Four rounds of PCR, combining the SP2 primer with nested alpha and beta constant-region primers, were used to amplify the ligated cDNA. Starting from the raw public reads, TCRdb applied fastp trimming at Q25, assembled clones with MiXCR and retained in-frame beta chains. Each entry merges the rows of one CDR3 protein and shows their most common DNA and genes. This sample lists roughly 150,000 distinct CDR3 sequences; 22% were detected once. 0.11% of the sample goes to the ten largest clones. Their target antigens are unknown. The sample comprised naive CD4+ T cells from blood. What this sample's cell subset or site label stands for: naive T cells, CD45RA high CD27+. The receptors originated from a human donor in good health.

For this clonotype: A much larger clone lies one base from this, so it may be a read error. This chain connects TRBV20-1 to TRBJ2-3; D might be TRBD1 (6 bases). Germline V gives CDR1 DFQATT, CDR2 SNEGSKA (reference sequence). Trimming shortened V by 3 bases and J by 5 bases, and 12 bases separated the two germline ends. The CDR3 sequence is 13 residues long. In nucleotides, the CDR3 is TGCAGTGCTAGGGTGAGGGGGAGAGATACGCAGTATTTT. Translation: CSARVRGRDTQYF.

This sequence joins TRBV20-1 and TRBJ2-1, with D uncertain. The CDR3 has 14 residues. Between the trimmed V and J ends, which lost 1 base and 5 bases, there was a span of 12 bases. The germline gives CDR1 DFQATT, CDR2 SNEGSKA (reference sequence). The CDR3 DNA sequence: TGCAGTGCTAGAGGGCGAAGTCCGGACAATGAGCAGTTCTTC. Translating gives CSARGRSPDNEQFF.

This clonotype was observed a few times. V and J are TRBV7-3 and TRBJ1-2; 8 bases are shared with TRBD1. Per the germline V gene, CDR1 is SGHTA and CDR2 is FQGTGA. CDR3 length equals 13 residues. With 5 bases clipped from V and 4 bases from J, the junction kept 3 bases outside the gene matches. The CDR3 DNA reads TGTGCCAGCAGCCCCACAGGGGGCTATGGCTACACCTTC. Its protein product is CASSPTGGYGYTF.

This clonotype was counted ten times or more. The CDR3 sequence: CSARGPNDQPQHF. CDR3 in DNA: TGCAGTGCTAGAGGCCCGAACGACCAGCCCCAGCATTTT. The genes are TRBV20-1 and TRBJ1-5, with D unclear. V was clipped by 1 base and J by 7 bases, with 11 bases between them. The germline gives CDR1 DFQATT, CDR2 SNEGSKA (reference sequence). The CDR3 is made up of 13 amino acids.

This CDR3 reads CAPRWRETRNTGELFF. DNA for the CDR3: TGCGCCCCTCGGTGGCGGGAGACGAGGAACACCGGGGAGCTGTTTTTT. This sequence joins TRBV4-1 and TRBJ2-2; 7 bases agree with TRBD2. The germline V gene encodes CDR1 MGHRA and CDR2 YSYEKL. J was trimmed by 1 base and V by 11 bases; bases with no gene match: 13. This CDR3 is 16 amino acids long.

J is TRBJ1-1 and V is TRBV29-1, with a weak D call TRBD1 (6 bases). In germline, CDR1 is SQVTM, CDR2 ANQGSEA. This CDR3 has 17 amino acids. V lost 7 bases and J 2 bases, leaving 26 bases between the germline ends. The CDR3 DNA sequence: TGCAGCGCCCAGGACAGTTGGACCCGAATGATCAACACTGAAGCTTTCTTT. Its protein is CSAQDSWTRMINTEAFF.

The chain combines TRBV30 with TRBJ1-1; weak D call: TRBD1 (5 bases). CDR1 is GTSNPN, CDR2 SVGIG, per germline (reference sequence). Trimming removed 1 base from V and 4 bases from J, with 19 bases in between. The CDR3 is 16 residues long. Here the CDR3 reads CAWSDRPRQHVTEAFF. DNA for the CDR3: TGTGCCTGGAGTGACAGGCCTCGGCAACATGTCACTGAAGCTTTCTTT.

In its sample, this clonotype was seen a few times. The CDR3 sequence is CASSSSMRRTSGRALSFNEQFF. The CDR3 nucleotides are TGTGCCAGCAGCTCATCAATGAGGAGGACTAGCGGGAGGGCCCTGAGTTTCAATGAGCAGTTCTTC. The gene calls are TRBV5-5 and TRBJ2-1; 15 nucleotides agree with TRBD2. Looked up from germline, CDR1 is SGHKS and CDR2 is YYEKEE (reference sequence). This CDR3 has 22 amino acids. V gave up 3 bases and J gave up 6 bases; unmatched junction bases: 22.

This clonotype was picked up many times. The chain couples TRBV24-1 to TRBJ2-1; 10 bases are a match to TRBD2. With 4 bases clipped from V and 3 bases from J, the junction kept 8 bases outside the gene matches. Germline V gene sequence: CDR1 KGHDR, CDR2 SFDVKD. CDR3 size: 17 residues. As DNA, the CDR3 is TGTGCCACCAGTGAGACCGCTAGCGGGAGAGTCTACAATGAGCAGTTCTTC. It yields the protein CATSETASGRVYNEQFF.

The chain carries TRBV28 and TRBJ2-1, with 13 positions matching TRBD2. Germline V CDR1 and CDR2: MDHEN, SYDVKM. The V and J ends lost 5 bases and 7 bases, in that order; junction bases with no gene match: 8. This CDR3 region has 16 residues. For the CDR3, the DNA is TGTGCCAGCAGTCTCCCCGGGACTAGCGGGACGAATGAGCAGTTCTTC. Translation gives CASSLPGTSGTNEQFF.